The 4 T cell receptor beta chains in this list originate from one sample, sequenced in a study of T cells in tuberculosis. The data were produced by immunoSEQ multiplex PCR, yet TCRdb's version contains in-frame clones alone and is incomplete. This table has 35,000 to 45,000 clones, 90% to 95% appearing once. The specimen was PBMCs. The receptors originated from a donor between 10 and 35 years old with latent tuberculosis or without tuberculosis infection. Some clones in this sample may be carry-over from other donors' samples.

The chain joins TRBV13 to TRBJ1-1; D is unclear. Trimming took 4 bases from V and 5 from J, leaving 8 bases between them. The CDR3 runs to 12 residues. The germline V gene has CDR1 PRHDT and CDR2 FYEKMQ (reference sequence). The CDR3 DNA sequence: TGTGCCAGCAGCTGGGGAGGTACTGAAGCTTTCTTT. Translating gives CASSWGGTEAFF.

The chain combines TRBV4-3 with TRBJ2-1; 12 bases fit TRBD2. With 0 bases clipped from V and 4 bases from J, the junction kept 10 bases outside the gene matches. CDR3 size: 19 residues. Looked up from germline, CDR1 is LGHNA and CDR2 is YSLEER. CDR3 nucleotide sequence: TGCGCCAGCAGCCAAGAATTGACTAGCGGGAGAAGAACGTACAATGAGCAGTTCTTC. This encodes CASSQELTSGRRTYNEQFF.

This clone appeared a single time. The chain recombines TRBV19 with TRBJ1-1; TRBD1 aligns across 7 bases. The germline V gene has CDR1 LNHDA and CDR2 SQIVND (reference sequence). There are 13 residues in the CDR3. The ends lost 10 bases at V and 2 bases at J; junction bases unmatched: 7. In DNA, the CDR3 is TGTGCCACTTTGGGACAGCTCAACACTGAAGCTTTCTTT. Translated, it gives CATLGQLNTEAFF. The variable domain in full, completed from reference TRBV19 and TRBJ1-1, reads DGGITQSPKYLFRKEGQNVTLSCEQNLNHDAMYWYRQDPGQGLRLIYYSQIVNDFQKGDIAEGYSVSREKKESFPLTVTSAQKNPTAFYLCATLGQLNTEAFFGQGTRLTVV.

The chain links TRBV7-2 to TRBJ2-2; TRBD1 might be the D (6 bases). CDR1 is SGHTA and CDR2 is FQGNSA in the germline V gene. The CDR3 consists of 14 residues. V was cut by 4 bases and J by 3 bases, with 9 bases left in between. CDR3 in DNA: TGTGCCAGCAGCTACCGACAGGACACCGGGGAGCTGTTTTTT. Encoded protein: CASSYRQDTGELFF.